This TCR beta chain comes out of a study of T cells after yellow fever vaccination. About the study: Any fraction with a low cell number was prepared using SMART-Seq v4 Ultra Low Input.

TCRdb passed the 5' RACE reads through MiXCR, listing each CDR3 protein once. The table has around 530,000 distinct CDR3 sequences, 17% seen once; the top ten hold 17%. This sample comprised PBMCs, obtained about 5 days after the first yellow fever vaccination. This sequence was found in a man younger than 30 who received the YFV17D yellow fever vaccine.

CDR3 amino acids: CASSMDRSYNEQFF. The CDR3 DNA sequence: TGTGCCAGCAGCATGGACAGATCCTACAATGAGCAGTTCTTC. This rearrangement joins TRBV7-7 to TRBJ2-1; D is possibly TRBD1 (6 bases). The CDR3 loop spans 14 amino acids. Between the trimmed V and J ends, which lost 5 bases and 1 base, there was a span of 9 bases. Germline values: CDR1 SSHAT, CDR2 FNYEAQ (reference sequence).